These 27 T cell receptor beta chains came from one sample sequenced in a study of T cell repertoires and HLA-DP antigens. Their antigen targets remain unknown. Repertoires were generated with immunoSEQ multiplex PCR, while TCRdb's copy carries only in-frame clones and drops some. There are over 100,000 clones in the sample; 80% to 95% occur only once, and around 0.25% lies in the top ten. Material for sequencing was CD4+ T cells from PBMCs. The source is a woman younger than 30 in good health and CMV-seronegative.

This clone was observed a single time. This sequence joins TRBV5-6 and TRBJ2-2; TRBD1 matches 10 bases. The CDR3 is 17 residues long. CDR1 and CDR2 (germline): SGHDT, YYEEEE. With 2 bases clipped from V and 7 bases from J, the junction kept 11 bases outside the gene matches. This CDR3 is CASSLSRQGAFGGELFF. The CDR3 DNA sequence: TGTGCCAGCAGCTTAAGTAGACAGGGGGCGTTCGGCGGGGAGCTGTTTTTT.

The chain has TRBV7-6 and TRBJ1-6, with a possible D match to TRBD1 (5 bases). Deletions cut 1 base from V and 5 bases from J, with 9 bases between. This CDR3 has 15 amino acids. The germline CDR1 and CDR2 sequences are SGHVS and FNYEAQ. The CDR3: CASSLVTGHNSPLHF. Written as DNA, the CDR3 is TGTGCCAGCAGCTTAGTTACGGGACATAATTCACCCCTCCACTTT.

The chain combines TRBV9 with TRBJ2-1; TRBD2 agrees at 9 bases. CDR3 length: 15 amino acids. Trimming removed 2 bases from V and 5 bases from J; junction bases left unmatched: 5. Germline-derived CDR1 and CDR2 are SGDLS and YYNGEE. CDR3 region: CASSVTSGKNNEQFF. DNA for the CDR3: TGTGCCAGCAGCGTGACTAGCGGAAAAAACAATGAGCAGTTCTTC.

The gene calls are TRBV9 and TRBJ2-7, with D unresolved. This CDR3 spans 16 amino acids. V was clipped by 4 bases and J by 0 bases, with 17 bases between them. CDR1 is SGDLS, CDR2 YYNGEE, per germline. DNA for the CDR3: TGTGCCAGCAGCCCCCTTGGGCGGTTTAGCTCCTACGAGCAGTACTTC. This sequence encodes CASSPLGRFSSYEQYF.

This clone was detected once. V gene TRBV7-2 combines with J gene TRBJ1-2; unclear D gene. This CDR3 contains 14 residues. Germline CDR1 is SGHTA and CDR2 is FQGNSA. Trimming pared 1 base from V and 2 bases from J, leaving 8 bases between. CDR3 DNA sequence: TGTGCCAGCAGCTTAGGTCCCCGCAACTATGGCTACACCTTC. Its translation is CASSLGPRNYGYTF.

The CDR3 sequence: CASSRLPESEQFF. CDR3 coding DNA: TGCGCCAGCAGCCGCCTACCGGAGAGTGAGCAGTTCTTC. The V call is TRBV4-3, the J call TRBJ2-1; unclear D gene. This CDR3 comprises 13 residues. Deletions cut 4 bases from V and 9 bases from J, with 13 bases between. Germline-derived CDR1 and CDR2 are LGHNA and YSLEER.

The chain is built from TRBV6-5 and TRBJ2-7, with D perhaps matching TRBD2 (5 bases). The length of the CDR3 is 13 residues. V dropped 2 bases and J dropped 6 bases, with 11 bases sitting between them. Germline V CDR1 and CDR2: MNHEY, SVGAGI. In nucleotides, the CDR3 is TGTGCCAGCAGTTACCCAGGCGCGGGCGAGCAGTACTTC. This translates into CASSYPGAGEQYF.

The V call is TRBV5-1, the J call TRBJ2-3; TRBD2 might be the D (5 bases). V gave up 0 bases and J gave up 5 bases, with 13 bases separating them. Per germline, CDR1 SGHRS and CDR2 YFSETQ. The CDR3 has 15 residues. CDR3 bases: TGCGCCAGCAGCTTGGACACGGGATCCCGAGATACGCAGTATTTT. This encodes CASSLDTGSRDTQYF.

This clone came up once. The chain has TRBV19 and TRBJ2-2, with 8 bases matching TRBD1. CDR3 length: 15 residues. After removal of 6 bases from V and 2 bases from J, the junction contained 5 bases not matched to a gene. Germline V CDR1 and CDR2: LNHDA, SQIVND (reference sequence). The CDR3 DNA reads as TGTGCCAGTAGCTCACAGGGGGGAAACACCGGGGAGCTGTTTTTT. Its protein product is CASSSQGGNTGELFF.

The CDR3 loop reads CASERQRSSPLHF. CDR3 coding DNA: TGTGCCAGCGAAAGACAGAGGAGTTCACCCCTCCACTTT. The chain employs TRBV28 and TRBJ1-6; D is perhaps TRBD1 (5 bases). Germline V CDR1 and CDR2: MDHEN, SYDVKM. The CDR3 has 13 residues. V was trimmed by 8 bases and J by 9 bases, leaving 14 bases between them.

J is TRBJ2-1 and V is TRBV11-2, with TRBD2 as a possible D gene (6 bases). Germline CDR1 reads SGHAT; CDR2 reads FQNNGV. V lost 2 bases and J lost 7, with 15 bases in between. This CDR3 has 15 residues. CDR3: CASSLNPGTQNEQFF. The CDR3 DNA is TGTGCCAGCAGCTTAAACCCCGGGACTCAGAATGAGCAGTTCTTC.

V usage is TRBV7-3 and J usage is TRBJ2-2; D is tentatively TRBD1 or TRBD2 (5 bases each). The CDR3 has 14 residues. Germline V gene sequence: CDR1 SGHTA, CDR2 FQGTGA. V lost 5 bases and J lost 6, with 13 bases in between. CDR3 nucleotide sequence: TGTGCCAGCAGCCTGAATGGGGACGCCGGGGAGCTGTTTTTT. Protein product: CASSLNGDAGELFF. The full variable domain, rest sourced from reference TRBV7-3 and TRBJ2-2, is GAGVSQTPSNKVTEKGKYVELRCDPISGHTALYWYRQSLGQGPEFLIYFQGTGAADDSGLPNDRFFAVRPEGSVSTLKIQRTERGDSAVYLCASSLNGDAGELFFGEGSRLTVL.

V usage is TRBV5-1 and J usage is TRBJ1-5, with 8 bases matching TRBD1. Unmatched junction bases numbered 2, after V lost 4 bases and J lost 2 bases. The CDR3 consists of 14 residues. CDR1 SGHRS and CDR2 YFSETQ come from the germline V gene. For the CDR3, the DNA is TGCGCCAGCAGCCCGACAGGGGGCAATCAGCCCCAGCATTTT. As protein: CASSPTGGNQPQHF. Using reference TRBV5-1 and TRBJ1-5 for the parts outside the CDR3, the full variable domain is KAGVTQTPRYLIKTRGQQVTLSCSPISGHRSVSWYQQTPGQGLQFLFEYFSETQRNKGNFPGRFSGRQFSNSRSEMNVSTLELGDSALYLCASSPTGGNQPQHFGDGTRLSIL.

This clone was seen more than once but under ten times. This chain connects TRBV28 to TRBJ1-1, with a tentative D call TRBD1 (6 bases). The CDR3 spans 14 residues. Trimming took 6 bases from V and 2 from J, leaving 13 bases between them. Germline V gene sequence: CDR1 MDHEN, CDR2 SYDVKM. In nucleotides, the CDR3 is TGTGCCAGCAGCCCCAGGGGCTATAACACTGAAGCTTTCTTT. Translation: CASSPRGYNTEAFF. Full variable domain (outside the CDR3, taken from reference TRBV28 and TRBJ1-1): DVKVTQSSRYLVKRTGEKVFLECVQDMDHENMFWYRQDPGLGLRLIYFSYDVKMKEKGDIPEGYSVSREKKERFSLILESASTNQTSMYLCASSPRGYNTEAFFGQGTRLTVV.

This clone was counted a single time. The chain links TRBV2 to TRBJ2-5, with D uncertain. Germline-derived CDR1 and CDR2 are SNHLY and FYNNEI. CDR3 length: 14 residues. Trimming took 0 bases from V and 1 from J, leaving 6 bases between them. For the CDR3, the DNA is TGTGCCAGCAGTGAAGCTTTCAGCCAAGAGACCCAGTACTTC. Its protein is CASSEAFSQETQYF.

The V and J genes are TRBV5-4 and TRBJ2-7; D might be TRBD1 (6 bases). The CDR3 is 14 residues long. Germline V lookup: CDR1 SGHNT, CDR2 YYREEE (reference sequence). Trimming took off 4 bases at V and 6 bases at J, with 17 bases between the two ends. CDR3 in amino acids: CASSNLFGGSEQYF. Here the CDR3 DNA reads TGTGCCAGCAGCAATTTATTTGGGGGCAGCGAGCAGTACTTC.

V is TRBV30 and J is TRBJ1-5, with D tentatively TRBD1 (5 bases). The ends were cut back, 4 bases at V and 0 bases at J, with 10 bases in the middle. Per germline, CDR1 GTSNPN and CDR2 SVGIG (reference sequence). This CDR3 comprises 14 residues. The CDR3 bases are TGTGCCTGGAAGCCAGGGAATAGCAATCAGCCCCAGCATTTT. As protein: CAWKPGNSNQPQHF.

The chain recombines TRBV28 with TRBJ2-2; 10 bases map to TRBD2. The V segment lost 2 bases and the J segment 6 bases; nucleotides outside the gene matches: 15. Germline CDR1 MDHEN, CDR2 SYDVKM. The CDR3 is 19 residues long. CDR3 sequence reads: CASSLIGERLAGDAGELFF. CDR3 bases: TGTGCCAGCAGTTTAATTGGGGAGCGGCTAGCGGGAGACGCCGGGGAGCTGTTTTTT.

The chain employs TRBV7-8 and TRBJ1-1; maybe TRBD1 (5 bases). The CDR3 sequence is 15 residues long. CDR1 is SGHVS and CDR2 is FQNEAQ in the germline V gene. With 5 bases removed from V and 5 bases from J, the gap between germline ends came to 18 bases. CDR3 bases: TGTGCCAGCAGCGCCCTCTTCGGGGGAAGAACTGAAGCTTTCTTT. It yields the protein CASSALFGGRTEAFF.

This clone was seen a single time. The CDR3 region is CASSLSGAGGKETQYF. The CDR3 DNA reads TGTGCCAGCAGCTTGAGTGGAGCGGGGGGAAAAGAGACCCAGTACTTC. The chain links TRBV7-9 to TRBJ2-5, with 9 bases lining up with TRBD2. CDR3 length: 16 amino acids. V was pared by 3 bases and J by 3 bases, with 8 bases of the junction left unmatched. The germline CDR1 and CDR2 sequences are SEHNR and FQNEAQ (reference sequence).

The V and J genes are TRBV4-3 and TRBJ1-2; 7 bases agree with TRBD1. Looked up from germline, CDR1 is LGHNA and CDR2 is YSLEER. This CDR3 has 14 residues. Trimming cost V 0 bases and J 8 bases; bases outside gene matches: 6. CDR3 in DNA: TGCGCCAGCAGCCAAGAGGACAGGCGGAGCGGCTACACCTTC. Encoded protein: CASSQEDRRSGYTF.

This chain connects TRBV28 to TRBJ2-7, with D perhaps TRBD1 or TRBD2 (5 bases each). Germline V lookup: CDR1 MDHEN, CDR2 SYDVKM. CDR3 length: 12 amino acids. V was trimmed by 5 bases and J by 7 bases, leaving 12 bases between them. Written as DNA, the CDR3 is TGTGCCAGCAGTCCGGGACGATTTGAGCAGTACTTC. Residues: CASSPGRFEQYF.

The chain links TRBV7-2 to TRBJ2-5; tentative D call: TRBD2 (6 bases). Looked up from germline, CDR1 is SGHTA and CDR2 is FQGNSA. The CDR3 spans 16 residues. Trimming pared 5 bases from V and 4 bases from J, leaving 20 bases between. In nucleotides, the CDR3 is TGTGCCAGCAGCCCACGCGGGGTAGGGATGGGAGAGACCCAGTACTTC. It specifies CASSPRGVGMGETQYF.

The genes are TRBV7-9 and TRBJ1-4; D remains unclear. V was clipped by 2 bases and J by 1 base, with 5 bases between them. Germline V CDR1 and CDR2: SEHNR, FQNEAQ (reference sequence). There are 14 residues in the CDR3. CDR3 residues: CASSLIGTNEKLFF. The CDR3 DNA follows: TGTGCCAGCAGCTTAATCGGAACTAATGAAAAACTGTTTTTT.

The J gene is TRBJ2-6, the V gene TRBV6-5; D unresolved. Trimming removed 3 bases at V and 1 base at J, with 10 bases between. Per the germline V gene, CDR1 is MNHEY and CDR2 is SVGAGI. This CDR3 has 16 amino acids. The CDR3: CASSYVGRSGANVLTF. CDR3 sequence (DNA): TGTGCCAGCAGTTATGTAGGAAGATCTGGGGCCAACGTCCTGACTTTC.

The chain uses TRBV7-9 and TRBJ2-1, with a tentative D call TRBD2 (6 bases). The CDR3 spans 13 residues. Trimming shortened V by 8 bases and J by 7 bases, and 15 bases separated the two germline ends. Germline V lookup: CDR1 SEHNR, CDR2 FQNEAQ (reference sequence). CDR3 coding DNA: TGTGCCAGCCCTCCGGGGGATTGGAATGAGCAGTTCTTC. Translation: CASPPGDWNEQFF. Full variable domain (outside the CDR3, taken from reference TRBV7-9 and TRBJ2-1): DTGVSQNPRHKITKRGQNVTFRCDPISEHNRLYWYRQTLGQGPEFLTYFQNEAQLEKSRLLSDRFSAERPKGSFSTLEIQRTEQGDSAMYLCASPPGDWNEQFFGPGTRLTVL.

The CDR3 here is CASSLALAKGNEQFF. The DNA of the CDR3 is TGCGCCAGCAGCTTGGCACTAGCGAAGGGTAATGAGCAGTTCTTC. The genes are TRBV5-1 and TRBJ2-1; 7 bases are a match to TRBD2. V trimming: 0 bases; J trimming: 7 bases; junction bases outside the gene matches: 7. CDR1 and CDR2 (germline): SGHRS, YFSETQ. The CDR3 spans 15 residues.